This record concerns one T cell receptor beta chain sequence. The data were obtained in a study of blood T cell repertoires in COVID-19. Across the whole study: Samples taken during acute and convalescent COVID-19 were collected in the United States, Italy and Spain. From T cells, B-cell-depleted T cells, or PBMCs came the material, which was cDNA or gDNA.

This CDR3 comprises 15 residues. Trimming cost V 2 bases and J 1 base; bases outside gene matches: 3. Per the germline V gene, CDR1 is SGHTA and CDR2 is FQGNSA. Profiling relied on immunoSEQ multiplex PCR, and the TCRdb table lists in-frame clones only, not all of them. The table has roughly 8,300 clones, roughly nine tenths seen once. The V call is TRBV7-2, the J call TRBJ1-2, with TRBD1 matching over 8 bases. Sequencing used peripheral blood. The receptor's source is a man between 60 and 70 years old with acute or convalescent COVID-19. This CDR3 reads CASSLIQGVNYGYTF. The DNA of the CDR3 is TGTGCCAGCAGCTTAATACAGGGGGTTAACTATGGCTACACCTTC.